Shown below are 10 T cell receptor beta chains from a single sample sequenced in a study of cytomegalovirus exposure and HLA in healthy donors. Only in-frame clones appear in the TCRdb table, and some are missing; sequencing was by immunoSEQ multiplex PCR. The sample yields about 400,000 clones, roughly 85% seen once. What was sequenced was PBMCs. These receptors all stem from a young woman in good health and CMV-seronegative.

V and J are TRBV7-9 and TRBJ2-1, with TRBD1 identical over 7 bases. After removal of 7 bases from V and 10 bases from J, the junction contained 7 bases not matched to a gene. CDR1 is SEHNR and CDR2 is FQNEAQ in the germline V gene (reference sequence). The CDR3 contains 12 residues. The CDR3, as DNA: TGTGCCAGCACCCTGAGGGGGCGGGAGCAGTTCTTC. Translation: CASTLRGREQFF.

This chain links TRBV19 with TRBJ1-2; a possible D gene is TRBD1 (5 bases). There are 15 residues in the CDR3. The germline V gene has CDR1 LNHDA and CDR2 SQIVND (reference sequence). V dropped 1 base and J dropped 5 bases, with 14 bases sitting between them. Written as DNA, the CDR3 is TGTGCCAGTAGTATAGCCAATCAGGGATGGTATGGCTACACCTTC. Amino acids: CASSIANQGWYGYTF. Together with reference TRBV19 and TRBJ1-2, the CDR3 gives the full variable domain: DGGITQSPKYLFRKEGQNVTLSCEQNLNHDAMYWYRQDPGQGLRLIYYSQIVNDFQKGDIAEGYSVSREKKESFPLTVTSAQKNPTAFYLCASSIANQGWYGYTFGSGTRLTVV.

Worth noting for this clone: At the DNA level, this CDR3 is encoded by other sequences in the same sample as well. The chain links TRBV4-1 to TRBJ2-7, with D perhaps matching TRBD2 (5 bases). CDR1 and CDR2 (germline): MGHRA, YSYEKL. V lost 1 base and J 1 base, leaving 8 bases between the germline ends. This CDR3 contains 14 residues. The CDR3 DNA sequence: TGCGCCAGCAGCCAAGCCGGGGTTTCCTACGAGCAGTACTTC. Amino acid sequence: CASSQAGVSYEQYF.

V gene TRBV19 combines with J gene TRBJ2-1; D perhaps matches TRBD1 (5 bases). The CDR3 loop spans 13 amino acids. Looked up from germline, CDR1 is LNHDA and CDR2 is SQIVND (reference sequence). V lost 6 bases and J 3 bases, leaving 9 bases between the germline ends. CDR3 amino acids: CASSLGLYNEQFF. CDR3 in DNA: TGTGCCAGTAGCTTGGGGCTCTACAATGAGCAGTTCTTC.

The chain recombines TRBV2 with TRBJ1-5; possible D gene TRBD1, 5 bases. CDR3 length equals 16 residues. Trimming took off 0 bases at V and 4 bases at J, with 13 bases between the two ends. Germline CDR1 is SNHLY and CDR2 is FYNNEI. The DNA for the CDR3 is TGTGCCAGCAGTGAAGCAGCAGGGAATGTTAATCAGCCCCAGCATTTT. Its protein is CASSEAAGNVNQPQHF.

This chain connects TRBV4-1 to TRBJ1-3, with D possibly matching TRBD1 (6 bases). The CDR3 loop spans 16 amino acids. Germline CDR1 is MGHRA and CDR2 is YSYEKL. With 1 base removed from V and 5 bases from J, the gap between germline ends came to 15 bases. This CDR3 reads CASSQGQGWNRNTIYF. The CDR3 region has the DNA TGCGCCAGCAGCCAAGGCCAGGGGTGGAACCGAAACACCATATATTTT.

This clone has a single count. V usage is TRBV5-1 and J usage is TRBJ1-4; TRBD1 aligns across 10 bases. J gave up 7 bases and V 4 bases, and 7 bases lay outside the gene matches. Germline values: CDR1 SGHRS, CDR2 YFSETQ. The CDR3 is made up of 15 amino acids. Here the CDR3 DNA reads TGCGCCAGCAGCGCGCTCGGGACAGGGGTTGAAAAACTGTTTTTT. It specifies CASSALGTGVEKLFF.

The CDR3 reads CASSPGGEVGAQYF. The CDR3 DNA sequence: TGCGCCAGCAGCCCTGGGGGGGAGGTCGGGGCCCAGTACTTC. The chain employs TRBV4-1 and TRBJ2-5, with 7 bases identical to TRBD2. V lost 4 bases and J lost 9; bases outside the gene matches: 11. Germline V gene sequence: CDR1 MGHRA, CDR2 YSYEKL. This CDR3 has 14 residues.

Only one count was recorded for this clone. This chain's CDR3 is CASSLSAGNNQPQHF. The CDR3 coding sequence is TGTGCCAGTAGTCTCTCCGCAGGGAACAATCAGCCCCAGCATTTT. The chain is built from TRBV19 and TRBJ1-5; D is possibly TRBD1 (5 bases). From germline, CDR1 is LNHDA and CDR2 SQIVND (reference sequence). This CDR3 contains 15 residues. V lost 5 bases to trimming and J lost 3 bases, with 14 bases between them.

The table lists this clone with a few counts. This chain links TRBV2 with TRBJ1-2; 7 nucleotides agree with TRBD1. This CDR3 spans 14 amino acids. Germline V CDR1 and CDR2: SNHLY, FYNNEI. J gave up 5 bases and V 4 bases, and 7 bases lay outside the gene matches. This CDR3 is CASSGTGTEYGYTF. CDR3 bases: TGTGCCAGCAGTGGCACCGGGACAGAGTATGGCTACACCTTC.